These 14 T cell receptor beta chains were all obtained from the same sample, sequenced in a study of blood T cell repertoires in COVID-19. Measured with immunoSEQ multiplex PCR; TCRdb has only the in-frame clones, and not every one. The data show roughly 60,000 clones, approximately 78% seen once. Sequences were obtained from peripheral blood. These receptors all come from a man aged 80 or over with acute or convalescent COVID-19.

The CDR3 nucleotides read TGTGCCAGCCGGGACAGCCTTACCACTGAAGCTTTCTTT. The encoded protein is CASRDSLTTEAFF. The rearrangement links TRBV3-1 (or the pseudogene TRBV3-2) to TRBJ1-1, with 7 nucleotides matching TRBD1. V trimming: 8 bases; J trimming: 4 bases; junction bases outside the gene matches: 7. This CDR3 has 13 amino acids. CDR1 is LGHDT, CDR2 YNNKEL, per germline (reference sequence).

The chain couples TRBV19 to TRBJ1-4; D remains unclear. Germline CDR1 reads LNHDA; CDR2 reads SQIVND (reference sequence). This CDR3 contains 13 residues. V lost 3 bases to trimming and J lost 7 bases, with 9 bases between them. The CDR3 reads CASSIEPREKLFF. As DNA, the CDR3 is TGTGCCAGTAGTATCGAGCCACGTGAAAAACTGTTTTTT.

This chain links TRBV11-2 with TRBJ2-5; 8 nucleotides align to TRBD2. The germline CDR1 and CDR2 sequences are SGHAT and FQNNGV. The junction had 2 bases not matched to a gene; V was cut back by 0 bases and J by 2 bases. This CDR3 is 15 amino acids long. This CDR3 reads CASSLEAGGQETQYF. CDR3 sequence (DNA): TGTGCCAGCAGCTTAGAGGCGGGGGGACAAGAGACCCAGTACTTC. Full variable domain (missing parts from reference TRBV11-2 and TRBJ2-5): EAGVAQSPRYKIIEKRQSVAFWCNPISGHATLYWYQQILGQGPKLLIQFQNNGVVDDSQLPKDRFSAERLKGVDSTLKIQPAKLEDSAVYLCASSLEAGGQETQYFGPGTRLLVL.

This clone was found a few times. This sequence joins TRBV5-6 and TRBJ1-5; D call uncertain. The germline V and J ends were trimmed by 5 bases and 4 bases, with 13 bases remaining between them. This CDR3 comprises 14 residues. The germline CDR1 and CDR2 sequences are SGHDT and YYEEEE. CDR3 nucleotide sequence: TGTGCCAGCAGTAACTGGGGAGGGAATCAGCCCCAGCATTTT. Its translation is CASSNWGGNQPQHF.

The gene calls are TRBV6-1 and TRBJ1-1; unclear D gene. CDR3 length: 13 amino acids. V shed 5 bases and J shed 0 bases, with 7 bases lying between them. Germline CDR1 reads MNHNS; CDR2 reads SASEGT. The CDR3 nucleotides read TGTGCCAGCAGTTCCACACTGAACACTGAAGCTTTCTTT. It translates to CASSSTLNTEAFF.

J is TRBJ1-6 and V is TRBV19; no definite D call. The CDR3 loop spans 13 amino acids. Looked up from germline, CDR1 is LNHDA and CDR2 is SQIVND (reference sequence). The ends were cut back, 8 bases at V and 8 bases at J, with 13 bases in the middle. The DNA for the CDR3 is TGTGCCAGTTCAGAGGTCTGGGATTCACCCCTCCACTTT. Translating gives CASSEVWDSPLHF.

The chain recombines TRBV6-5 with TRBJ1-2, with D perhaps TRBD1 (6 bases). The V gene lost 3 bases and the J gene lost 6 bases, with 20 bases spanning the gap. The germline V gene encodes CDR1 MNHEY and CDR2 SVGAGI. The CDR3 consists of 16 residues. The CDR3 nucleotides read TGTGCCAGCAGTTATCGCATTACGAACAGGGCCGATGGCTACACCTTC. Translating it yields CASSYRITNRADGYTF.

This clone was observed once. The rearrangement uses TRBV29-1 and TRBJ2-3; 13 bases agree with TRBD2. The CDR3 covers 14 residues. V lost 6 bases to trimming and J lost 2 bases; unmatched junction nucleotides: 2. In germline, CDR1 is SQVTM, CDR2 ANQGSEA. The CDR3 DNA reads TGCAGCGTAGGGACTAGCGGGAACACAGATACGCAGTATTTT. This translates into CSVGTSGNTDTQYF.

The chain couples TRBV19 to TRBJ2-7, with a weak D call TRBD1 (6 bases). V was trimmed by 6 bases and J by 6 bases, leaving 15 bases between them. CDR1 is LNHDA, CDR2 SQIVND, per germline (reference sequence). The CDR3 length is 13 residues. The CDR3 here is CASRKTGTSEQYF. DNA for the CDR3: TGTGCCAGTAGGAAAACCGGGACATCCGAGCAGTACTTC. The full variable domain, rest sourced from reference TRBV19 and TRBJ2-7, is DGGITQSPKYLFRKEGQNVTLSCEQNLNHDAMYWYRQDPGQGLRLIYYSQIVNDFQKGDIAEGYSVSREKKESFPLTVTSAQKNPTAFYLCASRKTGTSEQYFGPGTRLTVT.

The chain is built from TRBV2 and TRBJ2-1, with D hard to call. V lost 1 base and J 7 bases, leaving 8 bases between the germline ends. Germline V gives CDR1 SNHLY, CDR2 FYNNEI. The CDR3 is made up of 13 amino acids. DNA for the CDR3: TGTGCCAGCAGTGAAGGAACTTGGAATGAGCAGTTCTTC. This codes for CASSEGTWNEQFF.

This clone has only a few counts. V gene TRBV30 combines with J gene TRBJ1-5; 7 nucleotides agree with TRBD1. V shed 6 bases, J shed 0 bases, and the junction held 2 bases outside the gene matches. CDR3 size: 13 residues. Germline CDR1 and CDR2: GTSNPN and SVGIG (reference sequence). As DNA, the CDR3 is TGTGCCTGTACAGGGGATAGCAATCAGCCCCAGCATTTT. Translation: CACTGDSNQPQHF.

The chain employs TRBV10-2 and TRBJ2-1; the match to TRBD1 covers 7 bases. CDR1 is WSHSY, CDR2 SAAADI, per germline. V gave up 1 base and J gave up 9 bases; unmatched junction bases: 3. This CDR3 is 13 amino acids long. CDR3 in amino acids: CASSEFRGSEQFF. The CDR3, as DNA: TGCGCCAGCAGTGAGTTCAGGGGGAGTGAGCAGTTCTTC.

CDR3 loop: CASSDDSGELFF. The CDR3 coding sequence is TGTGCCAGCAGTGATGACAGTGGGGAGCTGTTTTTT. The chain links TRBV2 to TRBJ2-2; tentative D call: TRBD1 (5 bases). From germline, CDR1 is SNHLY and CDR2 FYNNEI. Between the trimmed V and J ends, which lost 3 bases and 8 bases, there was a span of 7 bases. This CDR3 has 12 residues. The full variable domain, rest sourced from reference TRBV2 and TRBJ2-2, is EPEVTQTPSHQVTQMGQEVILRCVPISNHLYFYWYRQILGQKVEFLVSFYNNEISEKSEIFDDQFSVERPDGSNFTLKIRSTKLEDSAMYFCASSDDSGELFFGEGSRLTVL.

The V and J genes are TRBV5-1 and TRBJ1-1; TRBD1 might be the D (5 bases). This CDR3 contains 16 residues. Germline V gene lookup returns CDR1 SGHRS and CDR2 YFSETQ. Trimming removed 0 bases at V and 11 bases at J, with 23 bases between. The CDR3, as DNA: TGCGCCAGCAGCTTGGTAGCGGGACTCGACGTCGTTCGGGCTTTCTTT. This gives the protein CASSLVAGLDVVRAFF.